This T cell receptor beta chain was sequenced for a study of blood T cell repertoires in COVID-19. Sequencing was performed with immunoSEQ multiplex PCR; in TCRdb, only in-frame clones are kept and a portion is missing. The sample lists 110,000 or so clones, around 85% occurring once. Source material: peripheral blood. The sequence was obtained from a human donor in a cohort sampled during active COVID-19.

DNA of the CDR3: TGTGCCAGCAGCATCACGAACACCGGGGAGCTGTTTTTT. Residues: CASSITNTGELFF. This chain joins TRBV7-3 and TRBJ2-2, with D hard to call. Germline lookup yields CDR1 SGHTA and CDR2 FQGTGA. The CDR3 is made up of 13 amino acids. Trimming pared 5 bases from V and 0 bases from J, leaving 4 bases between.